The present T cell receptor beta chain was sequenced within a study of T cell repertoires in cytomegalovirus infection. Across the whole study: Recently identified HLA-C-restricted CMV epitopes and well-studied HLA-B-restricted CMV epitopes were used by the study. Shared public TCR beta signatures pointed to both CMV infection and a matching HLA type. General study points: Dominating the ex vivo response were HLA-C-restricted CMV-specific TCR beta clonotypes. Carriage of CMV together with the relevant HLA was identifiable through cumulative public TCR beta family frequency.

Via MiXCR, TCRdb re-called the reads, giving one row per CDR3 protein. The repertoire consists of 650,000 to 900,000 distinct CDR3 sequences, with 32% occurring once and the leading ten covering around 11%. Between the trimmed V and J ends, which lost 7 bases and 6 bases, there was a span of 14 bases. Germline V gene lookup returns CDR1 LNHDA and CDR2 SQIVND (reference sequence). This CDR3 is built from 13 residues. In regard to this clonotype: No antigen is known for it.

The source was cultured CD8+ T cells from PBMCs, collected from culture after CMV antigen stimulation. The receptor's source is a human donor in good health (CMV status not recorded). Some clones in this sample may be carry-over from other donors' samples. The chain has TRBV19 and TRBJ2-3, with D perhaps matching TRBD1 (5 bases). The CDR3, as DNA: TGTGCCAGTATGGTACAGGCGACGGATACGCAGTATTTT. Translated, it gives CASMVQATDTQYF.